The rows below give T cell receptor beta chains drawn from one sample of a study of CD8+ T cells in alopecia areata. Only in-frame clones appear in the TCRdb table, and some are missing; sequencing was by immunoSEQ multiplex PCR. The table records about 11,000 clones, around 60% of them present only once. Input material: skin. These receptors originate from a human donor with alopecia areata. The CDR3 runs from the conserved cysteine through the conserved F or W. The order of the fields is J gene, V gene, D gene, clone size, CDR3 DNA, CDR3 protein. The D gene is left open where the match is weak. The size of a clone is reported for some rows only, either as once, few or many, or as a class for expanded clones.

j_gene: TRBJ2-7; v_gene: TRBV5-6; d_gene: -; abundance: few; CDR3nt: TGTGCCAGCAGCTTGGAGGGTGGGGAGCAGTACTTC; CDR3aa: CASSLEGGEQYF
j_gene: TRBJ2-7; v_gene: TRBV30; d_gene: -; abundance: -; CDR3nt: TGTGCCTGGAGCCCCGAGGGGGACCGAGCGGGACGGCAGCAGTACTTC; CDR3aa: CAWSPEGDRAGRQQYF
j_gene: TRBJ2-1; v_gene: TRBV7-6; d_gene: -; abundance: -; CDR3nt: TGTGCCAGCAGCTTAGATTACGACAGGACCACCAATGAGCAGTTCTTC; CDR3aa: CASSLDYDRTTNEQFF
j_gene: TRBJ1-1; v_gene: TRBV7-2; d_gene: -; abundance: few; CDR3nt: TGTGCCAGCAGCTTAGTATGGGGCAACACTGAAGCTTTCTTT; CDR3aa: CASSLVWGNTEAFF
j_gene: TRBJ2-3; v_gene: TRBV28; d_gene: -; abundance: -; CDR3nt: TGTGCCAGCAGTTTCCTATCTGGCACAGATACGCAGTATTTT; CDR3aa: CASSFLSGTDTQYF
j_gene: TRBJ2-7; v_gene: TRBV18; d_gene: -; abundance: -; CDR3nt: TGTGCCAGCTCACCACCGGCAGCCACCCCCTACGAGCAGTACTTC; CDR3aa: CASSPPAATPYEQYF
j_gene: TRBJ2-3; v_gene: TRBV23-1; d_gene: -; abundance: once; CDR3nt: TGCGCCAGCAGATTGGGTACCTGCACAGATACGCAGTATTTT; CDR3aa: CASRLGTCTDTQYF
j_gene: TRBJ1-4; v_gene: TRBV5-6; d_gene: -; abundance: few; CDR3nt: TGTGCCAGCAGCTTAATCGCAACTAATGAAAAACTGTTTTTT; CDR3aa: CASSLIATNEKLFF
j_gene: TRBJ2-1; v_gene: TRBV10-3; d_gene: -; abundance: -; CDR3nt: TGTGCCATCAGTGGCCGCTCCGGGATCCCCCAGGGTGAGCAGTTCTTC; CDR3aa: CAISGRSGIPQGEQFF
j_gene: TRBJ2-7; v_gene: TRBV27; d_gene: TRBD1; abundance: -; CDR3nt: TGTGCCAGCAGTTCCCCCCGGACAGGGGCCTACGAGCAGTACTTC; CDR3aa: CASSSPRTGAYEQYF
j_gene: TRBJ2-7; v_gene: TRBV5-1; d_gene: TRBD2; abundance: few; CDR3nt: TGCGCCAGCAGCTACGTCGGGGGGAGGTACGAGCAGTACTTC; CDR3aa: CASSYVGGRYEQYF
j_gene: TRBJ1-4; v_gene: TRBV29-1; d_gene: -; abundance: -; CDR3nt: TGCAGCGTCCGGACAGACGATGTAAAACTGTTTTTT; CDR3aa: CSVRTDDVKLFF
j_gene: TRBJ2-7; v_gene: TRBV7-2; d_gene: TRBD1; abundance: -; CDR3nt: TGTGCCAGCAGCTTAGGGGGGTCAGGGGGCGAGCAGTACTTC; CDR3aa: CASSLGGSGGEQYF
j_gene: TRBJ2-7; v_gene: TRBV6-1; d_gene: TRBD2; abundance: few; CDR3nt: TGTGCCAGCAGGCAGCGGGAATCCTACGAGCAGTACTTC; CDR3aa: CASRQRESYEQYF
j_gene: TRBJ1-4; v_gene: TRBV9; d_gene: -; abundance: -; CDR3nt: TGTGCCAGCAGCCCAGATTTAATGGGAGATAATGAAAAACTGTTTTTT; CDR3aa: CASSPDLMGDNEKLFF
j_gene: TRBJ1-3; v_gene: TRBV29-1; d_gene: -; abundance: few; CDR3nt: TGCAGCGTTGAAAATCCGGGGACTGCTGGAAACACCATATATTTT; CDR3aa: CSVENPGTAGNTIYF
j_gene: TRBJ1-4; v_gene: TRBV11-2; d_gene: TRBD1; abundance: once; CDR3nt: TGTGCCAGCAGCCTCGACAGGGGCAAAGAAAAACTGTTTTTT; CDR3aa: CASSLDRGKEKLFF